These T cell receptor beta chains were read from a single sample in a study of control samples from healthy donors and cancer patients. Here immunoSEQ multiplex PCR was the method, and the copy in TCRdb shows in-frame clones only, minus some. This sample has roughly 200,000 clones, with around 93% found just once. Source material: blood. These receptors all come from a man aged 25 to 45 in good health. CDR3s include the opening cysteine and the closing phenylalanine or tryptophan. D genes are given only for firm matches. The size of a clone is reported for some rows only, either as once, few or many, or as a class for expanded clones.

j_call	v_call	d_call	clone_size	cdr3_aa	cdr3_nt
TRBJ1-2	TRBV4-1	TRBD1	-	CASSQEQQGAVYGYTF	TGCGCCAGCAGCCAAGAGCAACAGGGGGCAGTCTATGGCTACACCTTC
TRBJ1-1	TRBV27	-	-	CASSLKVGGRTEAFF	TGTGCCAGCAGTTTAAAGGTGGGGGGCCGGACTGAAGCTTTCTTT
TRBJ2-3	TRBV9	-	-	CASSVAVHNTDTQYF	TGTGCCAGCAGCGTAGCGGTGCACAACACAGATACGCAGTATTTT
TRBJ1-5	TRBV4-1	-	few	CASSQDLVGGPRGNQPQHF	TGCGCCAGCAGCCAAGATCTTGTAGGGGGGCCCCGGGGGAATCAGCCCCAGCATTTT
TRBJ2-7	TRBV2	TRBD1	few	CASKTTGTLNEEQYF	TGTGCCAGCAAAACGACAGGGACCTTGAACGAAGAGCAGTACTTC
TRBJ1-1	TRBV6-6	-	-	CASSYSFQGSTEAFF	TGTGCCAGCAGTTACTCTTTCCAGGGGAGCACTGAAGCTTTCTTT
TRBJ1-4	TRBV5-1	-	-	CASSLVPRAAGEEKLFF	TGCGCCAGCAGCTTGGTTCCACGTGCGGCAGGGGAAGAAAAACTGTTTTTT
TRBJ2-7	TRBV7-9	-	once	CASQDSSYEQYF	TGTGCCAGTCAAGACAGCTCCTACGAGCAGTACTTC
TRBJ1-2	TRBV28	TRBD1	-	CASRAGGAGYGYTF	TGTGCCAGCAGAGCAGGGGGCGCCGGCTATGGCTACACCTTC
TRBJ1-6	TRBV7-9	TRBD1	-	CASSLRNNRGNSPLHF	TGTGCCAGCAGCTTAAGAAATAACAGGGGGAATTCACCCCTCCACTTT